These 31 T cell receptor beta chains were sequenced from one sample in a study of technical replicates of blood from a handful of donors. Sequencing was performed with immunoSEQ multiplex PCR; in TCRdb, only in-frame clones are kept and a portion is missing. The repertoire consists of tens of thousands of clones, with around nine tenths occurring once and the leading ten covering more than 0.2%. The sequencing sample was made of T cells isolated from PBMCs. All receptors derive from a human donor in good health.

J is TRBJ2-1 and V is TRBV7-6, with D possibly being TRBD1 (6 bases). Germline V gene lookup returns CDR1 SGHVS and CDR2 FNYEAQ. CDR3 length: 16 amino acids. The V gene lost 0 bases and the J gene lost 4 bases, with 13 bases spanning the gap. The CDR3 reads CASSLAYRDRYNEQFF. CDR3 nucleotide sequence: TGTGCCAGCAGCTTAGCCTACAGGGATCGATACAATGAGCAGTTCTTC. Using reference TRBV7-6 and TRBJ2-1 for the parts outside the CDR3, the full variable domain is GAGVSQSPRYKVTKRGQDVALRCDPISGHVSLYWYRQALGQGPEFLTYFNYEAQQDKSGLPNDRFSAERPEGSISTLTIQRTEQRDSAMYRCASSLAYRDRYNEQFFGPGTRLTVL.

The chain uses TRBV6-1 and TRBJ2-7, with 8 positions matching TRBD1. V trimming: 7 bases; J trimming: 3 bases; junction bases outside the gene matches: 11. CDR1 and CDR2 (germline): MNHNS, SASEGT. The CDR3 consists of 15 residues. CDR3 DNA sequence: TGTGCCAGCACCTTTTTATCCGGGACAGGCTACGAGCAGTACTTC. Translating gives CASTFLSGTGYEQYF.

V is TRBV6-6 and J is TRBJ1-5; D gene uncertain. The germline gives CDR1 MNHNY, CDR2 SVGAGI (reference sequence). Trimming took 8 bases from V and 0 from J, leaving 11 bases between them. CDR3 length: 14 residues. This CDR3 reads CASRQSDSNQPQHF. DNA of the CDR3: TGTGCCAGCCGCCAATCAGATAGCAATCAGCCCCAGCATTTT.

This chain joins TRBV5-4 and TRBJ2-6; 8 nucleotides line up with TRBD2. Trimming cost V 1 base and J 0 bases; bases outside gene matches: 6. The V gene's germline CDR1 is SGHNT and CDR2 YYREEE (reference sequence). The CDR3 length is 18 residues. The CDR3 nucleotides read TGTGCCAGCAGCTTGATTGGCGGGGGGACCTCTGGGGCCAACGTCCTGACTTTC. Encoded protein: CASSLIGGGTSGANVLTF.

The CDR3 bases are TGTGCCAGCAGTTTGCAACGAGGCGGCCGGGGGAACTACGAGCAGTACTTC. Its translation: CASSLQRGGRGNYEQYF. The rearrangement joins TRBV28 to TRBJ2-7; D is perhaps TRBD2 (6 bases). V lost 3 bases to trimming and J lost 3 bases, with 21 bases between them. Per the germline V gene, CDR1 is MDHEN and CDR2 is SYDVKM. This CDR3 has 17 residues.

The V gene is TRBV28, the J gene TRBJ2-1, with D hard to call. Germline V gene data show CDR1 as MDHEN and CDR2 as SYDVKM. The CDR3 loop spans 15 amino acids. Trimming left V 2 bases short and J 6 bases short, with 14 bases between. CDR3 region: CASSLSSELGNEQFF. CDR3 nucleotide sequence: TGTGCCAGCAGTTTAAGCAGCGAGTTAGGCAATGAGCAGTTCTTC.

The V call is TRBV11-2, the J call TRBJ2-5; 9 nucleotides line up with TRBD1. V shed 4 bases, J shed 8 bases, and the junction held 8 bases outside the gene matches. CDR1 and CDR2 from the germline V gene are SGHAT and FQNNGV. This CDR3 region has 14 residues. CDR3 amino acids: CASSWGDRVQTQYF. CDR3 in DNA: TGTGCCAGCAGCTGGGGGGACAGGGTTCAAACCCAGTACTTC.

This clone was seen only once. The rearrangement uses TRBV5-1 and TRBJ2-2, with TRBD2 matching 8 bases. The CDR3 is 15 amino acids. The V gene's germline CDR1 is SGHRS and CDR2 YFSETQ. V gave up 3 bases and J gave up 5 bases; unmatched junction bases: 6. The CDR3, as DNA: TGCGCCAGCAGCTCCCCACGGGGGGGTACCGGGGAGCTGTTTTTT. Its translation is CASSSPRGGTGELFF.

V gene TRBV20-1 combines with J gene TRBJ1-1; D is unclear. V gave up 4 bases and J gave up 1 base, with 4 bases separating them. CDR1 DFQATT and CDR2 SNEGSKA come from the germline V gene (reference sequence). This CDR3 has 11 residues. CDR3 residues: CSANRNTEAFF. In nucleotides, the CDR3 is TGCAGTGCTAATAGGAACACTGAAGCTTTCTTT.

The genes are TRBV11-2 and TRBJ2-7, with D unclear. The CDR3 runs to 15 residues. V shed 1 base and J shed 5 bases, with 15 bases lying between them. In germline, CDR1 is SGHAT, CDR2 FQNNGV. DNA for the CDR3: TGTGCCAGCAGCTTAGTGGTCCGAGGTCTCCACGAGCAGTACTTC. Encoded protein: CASSLVVRGLHEQYF.

The chain has TRBV5-1 and TRBJ1-4; D is perhaps TRBD1 (5 bases). Germline loops: CDR1 SGHRS, CDR2 YFSETQ. V was clipped by 4 bases and J by 5 bases, with 15 bases between them. The CDR3 totals 15 residues. As DNA, the CDR3 is TGCGCCAGCAGCCCTGGGGGAGGGTTAAATGAAAAACTGTTTTTT. Translation gives CASSPGGGLNEKLFF.

V is TRBV10-1 and J is TRBJ1-3, with D uncertain. Germline values: CDR1 WNHNN, CDR2 SYGVQD (reference sequence). V lost 11 bases and J 12 bases, leaving 14 bases between the germline ends. CDR3 size: 10 residues. CDR3 sequence: CARDPTLIYF. The CDR3 DNA sequence: TGCGCCCGAGATCCAACCCTCATATATTTT.

The chain recombines TRBV2 with TRBJ1-2; 7 positions agree with TRBD1. The CDR3 length is 14 residues. With V trimmed by 5 bases and J by 0 bases, 3 bases remained unmatched. Germline values: CDR1 SNHLY, CDR2 FYNNEI. The CDR3 loop reads CASSPDRANYGYTF. The DNA of the CDR3 is TGTGCCAGCAGTCCTGACAGGGCTAACTATGGCTACACCTTC.

V gene TRBV10-2 combines with J gene TRBJ2-7; 10 bases are a match to TRBD2. J gave up 6 bases and V 9 bases, and 8 bases lay outside the gene matches. CDR1 and CDR2 (germline): WSHSY, SAAADI. The CDR3 runs 13 residues. CDR3 nucleotides: TGCGCCAGTACCGGGACTAGCGATAGCGAGCAGTACTTC. The encoded protein is CASTGTSDSEQYF.

The chain combines TRBV28 with TRBJ2-7; possible D gene TRBD1, 5 bases. V lost 7 bases and J lost 1, with 14 bases in between. Germline V lookup: CDR1 MDHEN, CDR2 SYDVKM. The CDR3 spans 14 residues. The CDR3 sequence: CASNQGFGSYEQYF. The CDR3 nucleotides are TGTGCCAGCAACCAGGGTTTCGGGTCCTACGAGCAGTACTTC.

The chain is built from TRBV2 and TRBJ2-7; 9 bases match TRBD1. CDR3 size: 15 residues. Germline assignment: CDR1 SNHLY and CDR2 FYNNEI. After removal of 6 bases from V and 3 bases from J, the junction contained 9 bases not matched to a gene. CDR3 residues: CASSPRDRARYEQYF. CDR3 nucleotides: TGTGCCAGCAGCCCCCGGGACAGGGCACGCTACGAGCAGTACTTC.

This chain connects TRBV5-5 to TRBJ1-2; unclear D gene. V was trimmed by 4 bases and J by 3 bases, leaving 7 bases between them. This CDR3 contains 12 residues. The germline CDR1 and CDR2 sequences are SGHKS and YYEKEE (reference sequence). CDR3 bases: TGTGCCAGCAGCCGCTCGGACTATGGCTACACCTTC. This translates into CASSRSDYGYTF.

In its sample, this clone was seen once. The rearrangement uses TRBV18 and TRBJ1-1; 9 bases map to TRBD1. J was trimmed by 6 bases and V by 5 bases; bases with no gene match: 10. The CDR3 spans 15 residues. Germline loops: CDR1 KGHSH, CDR2 LQKENI. CDR3 DNA: TGTGCCAGCTCATCGAGTTTGGACAGGGGCGCTGAAGCTTTCTTT. Translating it yields CASSSSLDRGAEAFF.

The rearrangement uses TRBV19 and TRBJ1-3, with 11 nucleotides matching TRBD1. Trimming at V came to 6 bases and at J to 0 bases, leaving 19 bases not matched to a gene. CDR1 LNHDA and CDR2 SQIVND come from the germline V gene (reference sequence). This CDR3 is built from 21 residues. The CDR3 loop is CASSPLFGQGASSISGNTIYF. As DNA, the CDR3 is TGTGCCAGTAGCCCACTTTTTGGACAGGGGGCTTCCTCCATCTCTGGAAACACCATATATTTT.

The J gene is TRBJ2-4, the V gene TRBV4-2; D might be TRBD2 (5 bases). This CDR3 region has 16 residues. Trimming removed 3 bases from V and 3 bases from J, with 15 bases in between. CDR1 and CDR2 from the germline V gene are LGHNA and YNFKEQ. The CDR3 loop reads CASSHLFGSDKNIQYF. In nucleotides, the CDR3 is TGTGCCAGCAGCCATTTATTTGGGAGCGACAAAAACATTCAGTACTTC.

This sequence joins TRBV27 and TRBJ2-7, with 7 nucleotides matching TRBD1. CDR1 is MNHEY and CDR2 is SMNVEV in the germline V gene (reference sequence). The CDR3 extends over 13 amino acids. The junction had 3 bases not matched to a gene; V was cut back by 6 bases and J by 1 base. The CDR3 loop is CASRGRGSYEQYF. The CDR3 nucleotides read TGTGCCAGCAGGGGCAGGGGGTCCTACGAGCAGTACTTC.

This chain's CDR3 is CASSSGQGASEAFF. In nucleotides, the CDR3 is TGCGCCAGCAGCTCCGGACAGGGGGCTTCTGAAGCTTTCTTT. V and J are TRBV5-1 and TRBJ1-1, with TRBD1 matching 11 bases. V dropped 3 bases and J dropped 6; count of bases not matched to a gene: 4. The V gene's germline CDR1 is SGHRS and CDR2 YFSETQ. The CDR3 has 14 residues.

On this clone itself: At the DNA level, this CDR3 is encoded by other sequences in the same sample as well. The chain recombines TRBV2 with TRBJ1-5; no firm D call. This CDR3 has 14 residues. Germline lookup yields CDR1 SNHLY and CDR2 FYNNEI. Trimming cost V 2 bases and J 1 base, with 6 bases left between them. This CDR3 reads CASSELQSNQPQHF. CDR3 nucleotide sequence: TGTGCCAGCAGTGAATTACAGAGCAATCAGCCCCAGCATTTT.

V is TRBV6-1 and J is TRBJ2-1; 7 nucleotides line up with TRBD2. Per the germline V gene, CDR1 is MNHNS and CDR2 is SASEGT. The ends lost 4 bases at V and 6 bases at J; junction bases unmatched: 6. CDR3 length: 14 amino acids. DNA for the CDR3: TGTGCCAGCAGTGTCGGGGGGTCTCGCAATGAGCAGTTCTTC. Its protein product is CASSVGGSRNEQFF.

The chain carries TRBV2 and TRBJ1-1, with 7 bases identical to TRBD1. This CDR3 comprises 14 residues. Germline V gene sequence: CDR1 SNHLY, CDR2 FYNNEI. The V and J ends lost 6 bases and 4 bases, in that order; junction bases with no gene match: 8. The chain's CDR3 is CASRYNRGGTEAFF. DNA of the CDR3: TGTGCCAGCAGGTATAACAGGGGTGGCACTGAAGCTTTCTTT.

This chain links TRBV9 with TRBJ2-2; 13 positions match TRBD2. The V gene end was trimmed by 3 bases and the J gene end by 1 base; junction bases not matched to a gene: 3. The CDR3 totals 17 residues. Per the germline V gene, CDR1 is SGDLS and CDR2 is YYNGEE. The CDR3 nucleotides are TGTGCCAGCAGCGGGACTAGCGGGGGCCTGAACACCGGGGAGCTGTTTTTT. Its translation: CASSGTSGGLNTGELFF.

The chain links TRBV9 to TRBJ2-5, with D tentatively TRBD2 (5 bases). The length of the CDR3 is 16 residues. V was shortened by 4 bases and J by 0 bases, with 16 bases between the two germline ends. CDR1 and CDR2 (germline): SGDLS, YYNGEE. CDR3 protein: CASSPRSLANQETQYF. CDR3 DNA: TGTGCCAGCAGCCCCCGTAGCTTAGCGAACCAAGAGACCCAGTACTTC.

V and J are TRBV28 and TRBJ1-2, with D perhaps matching TRBD1 (5 bases). The germline V gene encodes CDR1 MDHEN and CDR2 SYDVKM. V gave up 3 bases and J gave up 5 bases, with 22 bases separating them. This CDR3 spans 17 amino acids. The chain's CDR3 is CASSFLAAGPDAYGYTF. In DNA form, the CDR3 reads TGTGCCAGCAGTTTCCTGGCCGCAGGGCCAGATGCATATGGCTACACCTTC.

The chain employs TRBV20-1 and TRBJ2-1, with no clear D. Germline loops: CDR1 DFQATT, CDR2 SNEGSKA (reference sequence). The CDR3 has 10 amino acids. Trimming pared 5 bases from V and 9 bases from J, leaving 8 bases between. CDR3 sequence: CSALPIEQFF. Here the CDR3 DNA reads TGCAGTGCTTTACCTATTGAGCAGTTCTTC.

The chain joins TRBV2 to TRBJ1-4; 8 bases align to TRBD1. Trimming cost V 3 bases and J 7 bases; bases outside gene matches: 7. Looked up from germline, CDR1 is SNHLY and CDR2 is FYNNEI. The length of the CDR3 is 15 residues. For the CDR3, the DNA is TGTGCCAGCAGTGAGGGGGGGACAGGTTTTGAAAAACTGTTTTTT. As protein: CASSEGGTGFEKLFF.

The V and J genes are TRBV1 and TRBJ1-5. TRBV1 corresponds to a pseudogene. The CDR3 length is 18 residues. DNA of the CDR3: TGCACCAGCAGCTGCTTAGTAAGTTCACGGGGTGCGAATCAGCCCCAGCATTTT. It yields the protein CTSSCLVSSRGANQPQHF.